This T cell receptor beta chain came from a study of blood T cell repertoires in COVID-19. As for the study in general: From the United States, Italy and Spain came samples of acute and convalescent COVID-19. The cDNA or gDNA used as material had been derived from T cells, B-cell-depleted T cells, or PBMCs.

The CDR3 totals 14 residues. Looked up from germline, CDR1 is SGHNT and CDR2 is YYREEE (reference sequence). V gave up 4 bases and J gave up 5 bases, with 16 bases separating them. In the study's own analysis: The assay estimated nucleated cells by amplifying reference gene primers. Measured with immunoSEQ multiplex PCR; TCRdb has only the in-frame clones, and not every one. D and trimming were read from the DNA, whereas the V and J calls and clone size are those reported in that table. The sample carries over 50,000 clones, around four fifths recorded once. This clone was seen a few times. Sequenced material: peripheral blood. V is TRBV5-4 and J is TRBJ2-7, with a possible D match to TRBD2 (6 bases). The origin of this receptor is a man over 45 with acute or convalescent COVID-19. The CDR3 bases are TGTGCCAGCAGCCCGCGGGGCGGCAGCCACGAGCAGTACTTC. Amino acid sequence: CASSPRGGSHEQYF.